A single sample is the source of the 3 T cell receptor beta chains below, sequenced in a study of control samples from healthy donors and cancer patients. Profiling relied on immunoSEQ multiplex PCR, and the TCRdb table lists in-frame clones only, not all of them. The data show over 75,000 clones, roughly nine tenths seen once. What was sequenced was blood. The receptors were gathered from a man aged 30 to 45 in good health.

CDR3 residues: CASTGGGGTDTQYF. For the CDR3, the DNA is TGTGCCAGCACCGGGGGCGGGGGCACAGATACGCAGTATTTT. The chain couples TRBV28 to TRBJ2-3, with D tentatively TRBD1 or TRBD2 (6 bases each). Trimming stripped 7 bases from V and 1 base from J, with 12 bases between. CDR3 length: 14 amino acids. Germline V gives CDR1 MDHEN, CDR2 SYDVKM. The complete variable domain, with remaining parts taken from reference TRBV28 and TRBJ2-3, reads DVKVTQSSRYLVKRTGEKVFLECVQDMDHENMFWYRQDPGLGLRLIYFSYDVKMKEKGDIPEGYSVSREKKERFSLILESASTNQTSMYLCASTGGGGTDTQYFGPGTRLTVL.

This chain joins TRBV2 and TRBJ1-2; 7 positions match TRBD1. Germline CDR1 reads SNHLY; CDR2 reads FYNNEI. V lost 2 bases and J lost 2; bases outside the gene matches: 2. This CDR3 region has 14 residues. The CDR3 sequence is CASSERQGNYGYTF. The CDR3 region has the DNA TGTGCCAGCAGTGAAAGACAGGGAAACTATGGCTACACCTTC.

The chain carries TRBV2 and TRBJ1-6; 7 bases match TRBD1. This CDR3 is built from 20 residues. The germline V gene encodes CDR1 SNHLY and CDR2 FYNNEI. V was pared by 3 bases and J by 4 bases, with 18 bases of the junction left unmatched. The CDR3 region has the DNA TGTGCCAGCAGTGATACATCTGAGGTCAGGGGGACTACTTATAATTCACCCCTCCACTTT. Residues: CASSDTSEVRGTTYNSPLHF.